This T cell receptor beta chain was sequenced during a study of response to subunit inactivated influenza vaccine. One entry per CDR3 protein, called by TCRdb with MiXCR from the RT-PCR reads. The data contain around 540,000 distinct CDR3 sequences, roughly 10% of them singletons. Trimming pared 2 bases from V and 5 bases from J, leaving 19 bases between. Per germline, CDR1 MGHDK and CDR2 SYGVNS. The CDR3 spans 17 residues. The V call is TRBV25-1, the J call TRBJ2-1; D uncertain. The sequence came from a man between 45 and 60 years old who received an inactivated influenza vaccine. The sample in question was PBMCs from blood, obtained on the day of vaccination. The CDR3 here is CASSESRRVKNNNEQFF. The CDR3 nucleotides are TGTGCCAGCAGTGAAAGTCGTAGAGTGAAGAACAACAATGAGCAGTTCTTC.